The 19 T cell receptor beta chains below all came from one sample that was sequenced in a study of beta chain features in type 1 diabetes. The isolated RNA, all of it, was reverse transcribed, so expressed TCRB transcripts were what got sequenced. Assay: immunoSEQ multiplex PCR; the TCRdb copy retains only in-frame clones and omits some. The table lists under 800,000 clones, 15% to 19% of them singletons. Sample: naive CD4+ T cells from blood. The receptors were sampled from a man younger than 35 in good health.

This clone was picked up a small number of times. The gene calls are TRBV29-1 and TRBJ2-5, with 7 bases identical to TRBD2. V trimming: 2 bases; J trimming: 2 bases; junction bases outside the gene matches: 2. The CDR3 totals 13 residues. The germline V gene has CDR1 SQVTM and CDR2 ANQGSEA. For the CDR3, the DNA is TGCAGCGTTGAAAAGGGAGGGCAAGAGACCCAGTACTTC. It yields the protein CSVEKGGQETQYF.

This clone was detected a few times. The rearrangement links TRBV7-3 to TRBJ1-1; D gene unclear. CDR3 length: 11 amino acids. CDR1 and CDR2 (germline): SGHTA, FQGTGA. Deletions cut 5 bases from V and 4 bases from J, with 5 bases between. The CDR3 loop reads CASSGGTEAFF. DNA for the CDR3: TGTGCCAGCAGCGGCGGCACTGAAGCTTTCTTT.

This clone was detected only a few times. V gene TRBV7-2 combines with J gene TRBJ2-2; tentatively, D is TRBD2 (6 bases). Per the germline V gene, CDR1 is SGHTA and CDR2 is FQGNSA. The CDR3 covers 16 residues. V lost 5 bases and J lost 5, with 18 bases in between. The CDR3 DNA sequence: TGTGCCAGCAGCGCGATCGGGCTAGCGATAACCGGGGAGCTGTTTTTT. Translated, it gives CASSAIGLAITGELFF.

The chain is built from TRBV11-2 and TRBJ1-2; D ambiguous. V lost 5 bases, J lost 13 bases, and 17 bases lay in between. The germline CDR1 and CDR2 sequences are SGHAT and FQNNGV. This CDR3 has 12 amino acids. CDR3 protein: CASSVRSMWFTF. The DNA of the CDR3 is TGTGCCAGCAGCGTCCGATCTATGTGGTTCACCTTC.

On this clone: Other DNA sequences from this sample encode an identical CDR3 as well. The J gene is TRBJ2-1, the V gene TRBV7-9, with 15 bases lining up with TRBD2. CDR3 size: 15 residues. The V gene's germline CDR1 is SEHNR and CDR2 FQNEAQ (reference sequence). J was trimmed by 6 bases and V by 4 bases; bases with no gene match: 1. DNA of the CDR3: TGTGCCAGCAGCTCGGGACTAGCGGGAGGCAATGAGCAGTTCTTC. It yields the protein CASSSGLAGGNEQFF.

Only a few counts were recorded for this clone. One end of the junction fails to match germline, which may point to a read error. The chain carries TRBV7-2 and TRBJ2-7; 7 bases match TRBD1. Germline values: CDR1 SGHTA, CDR2 FQGNSA. This CDR3 is 15 amino acids long. This CDR3 is CASSIAETGPYEQYF. CDR3 nucleotide sequence: TGTGCCAGCAGCATAGCCGAGACAGGGCCCTACGAGCAGTACTTC. Full variable domain (remainder filled in from reference TRBV7-2 and TRBJ2-7): GAGVSQSPSNKVTEKGKDVELRCDPISGHTALYWYRQSLGQGLEFLIYFQGNSAPDKSGLPSDRFSAERTGGSVSTLTIQRTQQEDSAVYLCASSIAETGPYEQYFGPGTRLTVT.

This clone was counted a few times. The chain employs TRBV10-3 and TRBJ1-1, with TRBD1 matching over 8 bases. The CDR3 is made up of 13 amino acids. Germline V CDR1 and CDR2: ENHRY, SYGVKD. After removal of 11 bases from V and 0 bases from J, the junction contained 5 bases not matched to a gene. As DNA, the CDR3 is TGTGCCGCATCGACAGGGGTGAACACTGAAGCTTTCTTT. Protein product: CAASTGVNTEAFF.

A word on this clone: One end of the junction fails to match germline, which may point to a read error. At the DNA level, this CDR3 is encoded by other sequences in the same sample as well. J is TRBJ2-1 and V is TRBV7-6; D gene ambiguous. The CDR3 totals 16 residues. The germline V gene encodes CDR1 SGHVS and CDR2 FNYEAQ. DNA for the CDR3: TGCGCCAGCAGCTTAGAAGTAGCACCCACCTACAATGAGCAGTTCTTC. Its protein product is CASSLEVAPTYNEQFF.

Details on this clone: This may be a read error: a much more frequent sequence differs by one nucleotide. The rearrangement links TRBV9 to TRBJ2-6, with D unresolved. This CDR3 spans 13 amino acids. The germline CDR1 and CDR2 sequences are SGDLS and YYNGEE. In nucleotides, the CDR3 is TGTGCCAGCAACGTAGTTGGGGCCAACGTCCTGACTTTC. It translates to CASNVVGANVLTF.

The chain combines TRBV29-1 with TRBJ2-5, with 10 bases that match TRBD1. Near its end, the DNA agrees better with TRBJ2-7, so the J call may be wrong. Germline CDR1 and CDR2: SQVTM and ANQGSEA. The CDR3 is made up of 13 amino acids. The CDR3 loop is CSVFDRGLNEQYF. CDR3 nucleotide sequence: TGCAGCGTTTTTGACAGGGGGCTCAACGAGCAGTACTTC.

There are a few counts of this clone. Other DNA sequences in the same sample also yield this CDR3. The V and J genes are TRBV5-1 and TRBJ2-6; no definite D call. The CDR3 spans 15 residues. Germline V gene lookup returns CDR1 SGHRS and CDR2 YFSETQ. The V and J ends lost 2 bases and 4 bases respectively, with 10 bases between them. The CDR3 spells CASSFGTSGANVLTF. Here the CDR3 DNA reads TGCGCCAGCAGCTTCGGAACGTCCGGGGCCAACGTCCTGACTTTC.

This clone was picked up a small number of times. The V gene is TRBV9, the J gene TRBJ2-7, with D tentatively TRBD1 or TRBD2 (5 bases each). Between the trimmed V and J ends, which lost 2 bases and 0 bases, there was a span of 15 bases. CDR1 and CDR2 (germline): SGDLS, YYNGEE. This CDR3 has 16 residues. The DNA for the CDR3 is TGTGCCAGCAGCGTCGGGACCGGACTGAGCTCCTACGAGCAGTACTTC. Encoded protein: CASSVGTGLSSYEQYF. Complete variable domain (other parts from reference TRBV9 and TRBJ2-7): DSGVTQTPKHLITATGQRVTLRCSPRSGDLSVYWYQQSLDQGLQFLIQYYNGEERAKGNILERFSAQQFPDLHSELNLSSLELGDSALYFCASSVGTGLSSYEQYFGPGTRLTVT.

This clone was seen a handful of times. The chain links TRBV7-9 to TRBJ2-3; maybe TRBD1 (7 bases). From germline, CDR1 is SEHNR and CDR2 FQNEAQ (reference sequence). CDR3 length: 15 amino acids. Trimming cost V 5 bases and J 3 bases, with 15 bases left between them. The CDR3 region is CASSPAGQITDTQYF. Written as DNA, the CDR3 is TGTGCCAGCAGCCCTGCGGGACAGATAACAGATACGCAGTATTTT. Supplemented by reference TRBV7-9 and TRBJ2-3, the full variable domain reads DTGVSQNPRHKITKRGQNVTFRCDPISEHNRLYWYRQTLGQGPEFLTYFQNEAQLEKSRLLSDRFSAERPKGSFSTLEIQRTEQGDSAMYLCASSPAGQITDTQYFGPGTRLTVL.

This chain links TRBV6-6 with TRBJ1-2; TRBD1 agrees at 8 bases. Per the germline V gene, CDR1 is MNHNY and CDR2 is SVGAGI (reference sequence). This CDR3 has 13 amino acids. Germline trimming cut 6 bases from V and 4 bases from J; bases unmatched to any gene: 4. The CDR3 loop reads CASSWGQVYGYTF. As DNA, the CDR3 is TGTGCCAGCAGCTGGGGACAGGTCTATGGCTACACCTTC.

This chain joins TRBV7-2 and TRBJ2-7; D remains unclear. Germline values: CDR1 SGHTA, CDR2 FQGNSA. This CDR3 spans 13 amino acids. Trimming shortened V by 3 bases and J by 3 bases, and 9 bases separated the two germline ends. The CDR3 sequence is CASSLSPGYEQYF. The CDR3 nucleotides are TGTGCCAGCAGCTTGAGTCCTGGCTACGAGCAGTACTTC. The full variable domain, completed using reference TRBV7-2 and TRBJ2-7, is GAGVSQSPSNKVTEKGKDVELRCDPISGHTALYWYRQSLGQGLEFLIYFQGNSAPDKSGLPSDRFSAERTGGSVSTLTIQRTQQEDSAVYLCASSLSPGYEQYFGPGTRLTVT.

V is TRBV28 and J is TRBJ2-1, with TRBD1 matching 8 bases. The CDR3 spans 15 residues. Germline trimming cut 4 bases from V and 6 bases from J; bases unmatched to any gene: 8. Germline CDR1 and CDR2: MDHEN and SYDVKM. The CDR3 DNA follows: TGTGCCAGCAGTTCCTACGGGACAGGAAGCAATGAGCAGTTCTTC. Translation gives CASSSYGTGSNEQFF.

The table lists this clone with a few counts. The chain joins TRBV18 to TRBJ1-5; 7 nucleotides align to TRBD1. Germline V CDR1 and CDR2: KGHSH, LQKENI. The CDR3 contains 12 residues. Unmatched junction bases numbered 5, after V lost 8 bases and J lost 7 bases. Written as DNA, the CDR3 is TGTGCCAGCGGACAGGTGGGACAGCCCCAGCATTTT. It is translated as CASGQVGQPQHF.

A few counts support this clone. The chain links TRBV25-1 to TRBJ1-1; D gene ambiguous. V lost 3 bases and J lost 0, with 14 bases in between. Germline V gene sequence: CDR1 MGHDK, CDR2 SYGVNS. The CDR3 runs 16 residues. Here the CDR3 reads CASSERRDPMNTEAFF. CDR3 DNA: TGTGCCAGCAGTGAGAGGAGGGATCCCATGAACACTGAAGCTTTCTTT.

This clone was detected a few times. The chain uses TRBV6-6 and TRBJ2-5; possible D gene TRBD1, 5 bases. This CDR3 has 15 residues. V was cut by 4 bases and J by 3 bases, with 15 bases left in between. Germline CDR1 MNHNY, CDR2 SVGAGI (reference sequence). In nucleotides, the CDR3 is TGTGCCAGCAGTTCCCGGACATTTACCGAAGAGACCCAGTACTTC. Protein sequence: CASSSRTFTEETQYF.